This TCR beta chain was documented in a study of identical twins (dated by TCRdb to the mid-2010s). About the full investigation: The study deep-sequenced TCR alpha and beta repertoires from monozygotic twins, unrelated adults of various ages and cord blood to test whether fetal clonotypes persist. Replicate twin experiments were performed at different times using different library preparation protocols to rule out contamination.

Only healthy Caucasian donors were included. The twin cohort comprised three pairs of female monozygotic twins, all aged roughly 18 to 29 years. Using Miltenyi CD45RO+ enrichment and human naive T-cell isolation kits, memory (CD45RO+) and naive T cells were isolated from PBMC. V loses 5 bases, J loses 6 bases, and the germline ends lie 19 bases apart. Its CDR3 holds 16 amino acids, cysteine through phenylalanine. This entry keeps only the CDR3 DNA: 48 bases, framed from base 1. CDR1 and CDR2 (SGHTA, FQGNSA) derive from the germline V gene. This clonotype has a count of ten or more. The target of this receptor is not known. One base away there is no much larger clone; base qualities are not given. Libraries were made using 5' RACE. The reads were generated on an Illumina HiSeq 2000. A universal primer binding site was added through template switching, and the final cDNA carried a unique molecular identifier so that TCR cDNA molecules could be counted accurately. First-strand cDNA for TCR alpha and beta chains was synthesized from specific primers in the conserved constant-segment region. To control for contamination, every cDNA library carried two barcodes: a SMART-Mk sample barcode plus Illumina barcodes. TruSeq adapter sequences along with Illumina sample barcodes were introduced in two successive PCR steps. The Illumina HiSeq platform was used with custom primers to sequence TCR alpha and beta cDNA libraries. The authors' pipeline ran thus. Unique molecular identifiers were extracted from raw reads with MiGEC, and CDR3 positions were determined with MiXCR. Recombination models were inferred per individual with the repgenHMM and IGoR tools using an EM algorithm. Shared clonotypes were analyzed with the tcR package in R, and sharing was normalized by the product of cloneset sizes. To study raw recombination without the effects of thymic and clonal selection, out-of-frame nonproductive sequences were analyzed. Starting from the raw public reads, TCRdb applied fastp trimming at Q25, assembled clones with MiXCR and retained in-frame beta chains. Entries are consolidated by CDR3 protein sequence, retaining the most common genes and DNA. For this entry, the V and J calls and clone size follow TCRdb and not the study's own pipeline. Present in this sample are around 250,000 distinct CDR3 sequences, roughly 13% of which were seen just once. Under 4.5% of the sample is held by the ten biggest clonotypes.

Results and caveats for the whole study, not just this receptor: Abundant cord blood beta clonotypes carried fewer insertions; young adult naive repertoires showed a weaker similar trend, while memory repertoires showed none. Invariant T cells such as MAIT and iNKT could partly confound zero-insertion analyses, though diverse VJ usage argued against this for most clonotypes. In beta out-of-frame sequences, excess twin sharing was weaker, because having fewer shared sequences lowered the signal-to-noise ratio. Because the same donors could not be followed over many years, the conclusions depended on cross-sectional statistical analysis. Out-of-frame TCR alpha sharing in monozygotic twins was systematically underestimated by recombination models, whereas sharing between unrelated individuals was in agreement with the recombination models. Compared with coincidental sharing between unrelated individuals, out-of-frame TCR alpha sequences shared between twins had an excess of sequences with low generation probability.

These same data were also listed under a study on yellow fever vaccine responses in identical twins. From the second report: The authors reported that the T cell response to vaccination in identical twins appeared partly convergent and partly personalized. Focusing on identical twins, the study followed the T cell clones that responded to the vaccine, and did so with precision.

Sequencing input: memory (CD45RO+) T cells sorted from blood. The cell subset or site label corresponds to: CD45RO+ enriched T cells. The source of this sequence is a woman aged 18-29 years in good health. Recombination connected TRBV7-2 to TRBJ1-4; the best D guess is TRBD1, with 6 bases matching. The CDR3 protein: CASSERPGVRHEKLFF. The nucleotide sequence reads TGTGCCAGCAGCGAACGCCCAGGGGTCCGCCATGAAAAACTGTTTTTT.